Below, one T cell receptor (beta chain) is given with its context. This CDR3 comprises 15 residues. Trimming stripped 4 bases from V and 0 bases from J, with 12 bases between. CDR1 SGHNT and CDR2 YYREEE come from the germline V gene (reference sequence). The data are from a study of blood T cell repertoires in COVID-19. Overall study context: From T cells, B-cell-depleted T cells, or PBMCs came the material, which was cDNA or gDNA.

The table came from immunoSEQ multiplex PCR; TCRdb's copy has only in-frame clones and leaves some out. This table has 35,000 to 50,000 clones, 69% appearing once. The chain carries TRBV5-4 and TRBJ2-3, with TRBD1 as a possible D gene (5 bases). The source of this sequence is a man older than 75 with acute or convalescent COVID-19. Sample: peripheral blood. The CDR3 sequence: CASSPHQGSTDTQYF. CDR3 nucleotide sequence: TGTGCCAGCAGCCCGCACCAGGGTAGCACAGATACGCAGTATTTT.